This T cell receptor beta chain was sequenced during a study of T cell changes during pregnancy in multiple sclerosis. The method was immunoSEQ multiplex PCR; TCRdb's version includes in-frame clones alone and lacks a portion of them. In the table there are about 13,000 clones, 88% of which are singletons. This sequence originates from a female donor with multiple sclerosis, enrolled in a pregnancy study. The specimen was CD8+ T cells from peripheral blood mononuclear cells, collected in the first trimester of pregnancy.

This chain's CDR3 is CASSQEGITGNTIYF. CDR3 bases: TGTGCCAGCAGCCAAGAGGGCATTACTGGAAACACCATATATTTT. V gene TRBV7-9 combines with J gene TRBJ1-3; D remains ambiguous. Trimming stripped 5 bases from V and 2 bases from J, with 13 bases between. Germline V lookup: CDR1 SEHNR, CDR2 FQNEAQ (reference sequence). CDR3 size: 15 residues.